This T cell receptor (beta chain) came from a study of OX40 agonist ivuxolimab in advanced cancers. At the level of the whole study: Ivuxolimab was an agonistic, fully human IgG2 monoclonal antibody directed against OX40 (CD134), a costimulatory receptor. The purpose of peripheral TCRbeta sequencing was to test whether ivuxolimab changed TCR sequence diversity and led to clonal T-cell expansion. The dose-escalation cohort was about 87% male with a mean age of roughly 60 years, ranging from 23 to 79. Patients were allowed to have had prior anti-PD-1, anti-PD-L1 or anti-CTLA-4 therapy, and around two fifths of the dose-escalation patients had been treated with checkpoint inhibitors. The paper describes the monotherapy dose-escalation part (N of about 50 patients) of the phase I trial of ivuxolimab. Among the 50 to 55 dose-escalation patients, roughly 20 had hepatocellular carcinoma, some 15 melanoma, 9 renal cell carcinoma and 9 head and neck cancer. Partial responses occurred in three dose-escalation patients, of whom one had hepatocellular carcinoma and two had cutaneous melanoma. Intravenous ivuxolimab was administered to patients every 2 weeks at six dose levels: 0.01, 0.1, 0.3, 1.5, 3 and 10 mg/kg.

Per the germline V gene (reference sequence), SGHNT is the CDR1 and YYREEE is the CDR2. V lost 4 bases and J lost 5 bases, and the count of bases not matched to a germline gene is 6. Inclusive of the bounding cysteine and phenylalanine, the CDR3 is 14 residues long. Kept here is only the CDR3 DNA, which spans 42 bases and is read in frame from base 1. On this clone: No cognate antigen has been identified for it. There are no base qualities to consult, and no much larger clone falls within one base.

What the work shows at the level of the full study, not this receptor alone: At doses from 0.1 to 3.0 mg/kg, clonal expansion was seen in both CD4+ and CD8+ blood T cells between baseline and week 6. Antigen specificity was not determined for the clonally expanded peripheral T cells. After ivuxolimab, more expanded clones were found on average in CD8+ T cells than in CD4+ T cells. Low levels of normalized T-cell clonal expansion were also seen in some patients who did not respond. In the 0.1-3.0 mg/kg groups, partial responders were among the patients with the lowest normalized peripheral clonal expansion, particularly in CD8+ T cells.

For sequencing of the TCRbeta CDR3 region, genomic DNA was extracted from the sorted cells. The immunoSEQ Assay was used to sequence the TCRbeta CDR3 regions. TCRdb carries this immuneACCESS record with in-frame sequences only. Its versions omit some clonotypes, under half of them owing to an unresolved V gene in the studies checked, with the rest unexplained. This sample is represented by tens of thousands of clones; roughly 88% of them were singletons. The leading ten clones occupy 4.1% of the sample. The trial excluded patients who had a history of autoimmune disease or were on systemic immunosuppression. In every dose cohort, peripheral blood was drawn for TCR sequencing at baseline, cycle 4 day 1, and cycle 7 day 1. The samples were drawn from a first-in-human, open-label, multicenter phase I dose-escalation trial of ivuxolimab. Adults with locally advanced or metastatic melanoma, renal cell, hepatocellular, or head and neck squamous cell carcinoma were enrolled in the trial. Before TCR sequencing, CD4+ T cells and CD8+ T cells from peripheral blood were sorted into separate populations.

Sample: CD4+ or CD8+ T cells sorted from blood, taken in a trial of the OX40 agonist ivuxolimab. The sequence is built from TRBV5-4 and TRBJ1-2, with 9 bases matching TRBD1. This TCR was recovered from an adult with an advanced solid tumor such as melanoma, head and neck, liver or kidney cancer. The bases are TGTGCCAGCAGCGCTTCGGACAGGGGATATGGCTACACCTTC. It is translated as CASSASDRGYGYTF. Reference TRBV5-4 and TRBJ1-2 genes cover what lies past the CDR3, so the full variable domain is ETGVTQSPTHLIKTRGQQVTLRCSSQSGHNTVSWYQQALGQGPQFIFQYYREEENGRGNFPPRFSGLQFPNYSSELNVNALELDDSALYLCASSASDRGYGYTFGSGTRLTVV.